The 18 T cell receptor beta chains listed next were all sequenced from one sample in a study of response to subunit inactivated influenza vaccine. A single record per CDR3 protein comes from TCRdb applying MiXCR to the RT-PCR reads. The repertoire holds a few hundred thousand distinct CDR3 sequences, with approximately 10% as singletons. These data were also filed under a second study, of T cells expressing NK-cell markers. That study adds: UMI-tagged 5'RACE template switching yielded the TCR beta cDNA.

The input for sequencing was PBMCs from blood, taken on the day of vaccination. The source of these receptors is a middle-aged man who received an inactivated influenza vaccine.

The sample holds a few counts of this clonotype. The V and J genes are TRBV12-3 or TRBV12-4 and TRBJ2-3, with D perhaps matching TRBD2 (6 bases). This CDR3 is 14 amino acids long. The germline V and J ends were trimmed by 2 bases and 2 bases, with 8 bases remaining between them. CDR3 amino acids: CASSLLAPTDTQYF. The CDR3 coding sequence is TGTGCCAGCAGTTTACTAGCGCCCACAGATACGCAGTATTTT.

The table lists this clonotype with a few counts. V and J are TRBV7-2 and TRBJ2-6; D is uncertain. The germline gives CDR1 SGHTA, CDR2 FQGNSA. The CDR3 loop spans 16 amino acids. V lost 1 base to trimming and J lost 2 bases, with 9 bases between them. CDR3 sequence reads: CASSLVVGAGANVLTF. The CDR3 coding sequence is TGTGCCAGCAGCTTAGTAGTCGGAGCTGGGGCCAACGTCCTGACTTTC.

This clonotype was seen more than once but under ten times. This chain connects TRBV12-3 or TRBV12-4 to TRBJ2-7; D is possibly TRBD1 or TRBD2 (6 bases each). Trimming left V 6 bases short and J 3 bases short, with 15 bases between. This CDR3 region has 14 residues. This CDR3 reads CASRSAGGGYEQYF. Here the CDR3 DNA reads TGTGCCAGCAGATCCGCCGGAGGGGGCTACGAGCAGTACTTC.

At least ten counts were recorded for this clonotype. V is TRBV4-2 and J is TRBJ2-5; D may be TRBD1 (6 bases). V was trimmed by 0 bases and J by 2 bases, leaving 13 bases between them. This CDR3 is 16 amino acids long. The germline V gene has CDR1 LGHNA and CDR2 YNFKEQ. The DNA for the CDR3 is TGTGCCAGCAGCCAAGAGGCCGGACAGCAACAAGAGACCCAGTACTTC. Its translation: CASSQEAGQQQETQYF.

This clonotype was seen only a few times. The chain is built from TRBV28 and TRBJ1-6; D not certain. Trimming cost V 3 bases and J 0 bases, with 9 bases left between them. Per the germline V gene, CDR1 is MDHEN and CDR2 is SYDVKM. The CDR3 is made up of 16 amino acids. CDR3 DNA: TGTGCCAGCAGTTTTGAATATAGCTCCTATAATTCACCCCTCCACTTT. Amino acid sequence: CASSFEYSSYNSPLHF.

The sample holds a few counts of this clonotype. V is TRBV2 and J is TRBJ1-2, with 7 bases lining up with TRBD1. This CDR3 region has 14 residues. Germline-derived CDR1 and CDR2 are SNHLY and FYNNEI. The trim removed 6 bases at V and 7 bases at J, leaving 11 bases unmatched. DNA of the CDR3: TGTGCCAGCAGCGCCACCTCAGGGGGTGGTGGCTACACCTTC. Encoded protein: CASSATSGGGGYTF. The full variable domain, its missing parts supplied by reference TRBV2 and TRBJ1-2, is EPEVTQTPSHQVTQMGQEVILRCVPISNHLYFYWYRQILGQKVEFLVSFYNNEISEKSEIFDDQFSVERPDGSNFTLKIRSTKLEDSAMYFCASSATSGGGGYTFGSGTRLTVV.

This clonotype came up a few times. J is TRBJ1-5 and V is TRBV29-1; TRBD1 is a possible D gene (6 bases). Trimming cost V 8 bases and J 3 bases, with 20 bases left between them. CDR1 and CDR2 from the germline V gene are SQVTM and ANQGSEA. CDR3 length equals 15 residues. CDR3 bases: TGCAGCCCCGGGCAGGACAGTGCGGACAATCAGCCCCAGCATTTT. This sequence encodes CSPGQDSADNQPQHF.

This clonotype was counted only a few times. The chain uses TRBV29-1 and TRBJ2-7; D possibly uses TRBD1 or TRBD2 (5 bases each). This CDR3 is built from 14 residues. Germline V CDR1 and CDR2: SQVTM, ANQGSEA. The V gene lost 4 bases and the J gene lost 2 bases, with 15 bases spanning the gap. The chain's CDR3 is CSVVTRDGTYEQYF. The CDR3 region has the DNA TGCAGCGTTGTAACTCGGGACGGCACCTACGAGCAGTACTTC.

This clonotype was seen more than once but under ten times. This CDR3 is CSVVGGRGRTGELFF. CDR3 sequence (DNA): TGCAGCGTTGTTGGAGGCAGGGGGCGGACCGGGGAGCTGTTTTTT. The rearrangement links TRBV29-1 to TRBJ2-2; 8 positions agree with TRBD1. Germline V gene sequence: CDR1 SQVTM, CDR2 ANQGSEA. The trim removed 4 bases at V and 5 bases at J, leaving 9 bases unmatched. The CDR3 is made up of 15 amino acids.

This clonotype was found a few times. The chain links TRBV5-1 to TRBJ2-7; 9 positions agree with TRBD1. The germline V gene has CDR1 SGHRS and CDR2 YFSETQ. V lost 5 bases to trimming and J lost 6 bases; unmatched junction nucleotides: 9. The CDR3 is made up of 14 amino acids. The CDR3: CASSPGTGLSEQYF. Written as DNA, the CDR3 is TGCGCCAGCAGTCCCGGGACAGGGCTTAGCGAGCAGTACTTC.

The CDR3, as DNA: TGTGCCAGCAGCTCCGGGGAGGTCCACGAGCAGTACTTC. It encodes CASSSGEVHEQYF. This sequence joins TRBV7-8 and TRBJ2-7, with D tentatively TRBD2 (6 bases). Germline CDR1 SGHVS, CDR2 FQNEAQ. The CDR3 length is 13 residues. V lost 4 bases, J lost 5 bases, and 12 bases lay in between.

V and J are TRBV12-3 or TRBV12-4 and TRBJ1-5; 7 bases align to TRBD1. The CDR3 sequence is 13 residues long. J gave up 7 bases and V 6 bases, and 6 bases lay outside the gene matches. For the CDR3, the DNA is TGTGCCAGCAGCCCGACAGGGCCCCAGCCCCAGCATTTT. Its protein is CASSPTGPQPQHF.

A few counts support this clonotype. CDR3: CASSPFRRSGSTDTQYF. The CDR3 DNA reads TGTGCCAGCAGCCCCTTCCGCAGGAGCGGGAGTACAGATACGCAGTATTTT. The rearrangement joins TRBV3-1 to TRBJ2-3; 8 bases are shared with TRBD2. V lost 4 bases to trimming and J lost 3 bases; unmatched junction nucleotides: 12. CDR1 and CDR2 from the germline V gene are LGHDT and YNNKEL (reference sequence). The CDR3 extends over 17 amino acids.

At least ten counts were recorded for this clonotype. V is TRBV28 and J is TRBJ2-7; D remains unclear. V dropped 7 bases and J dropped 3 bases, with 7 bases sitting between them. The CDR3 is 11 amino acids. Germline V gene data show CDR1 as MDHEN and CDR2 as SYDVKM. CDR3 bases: TGTGCCAGCACCGGCTACTACGAGCAGTACTTC. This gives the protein CASTGYYEQYF.

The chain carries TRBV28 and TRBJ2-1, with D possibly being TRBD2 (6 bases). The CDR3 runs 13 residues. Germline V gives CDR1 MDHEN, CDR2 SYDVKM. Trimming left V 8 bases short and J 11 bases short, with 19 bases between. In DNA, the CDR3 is TGTGCCAGCGGAGGGGACCGCGTAGTCCAGCAGTTCTTC. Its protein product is CASGGDRVVQQFF.

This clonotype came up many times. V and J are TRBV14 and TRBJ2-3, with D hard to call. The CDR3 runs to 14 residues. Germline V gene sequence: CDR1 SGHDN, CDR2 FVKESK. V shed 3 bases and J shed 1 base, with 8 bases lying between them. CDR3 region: CASSQLRGTDTQYF. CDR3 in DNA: TGTGCCAGCAGCCAGTTACGGGGCACAGATACGCAGTATTTT.

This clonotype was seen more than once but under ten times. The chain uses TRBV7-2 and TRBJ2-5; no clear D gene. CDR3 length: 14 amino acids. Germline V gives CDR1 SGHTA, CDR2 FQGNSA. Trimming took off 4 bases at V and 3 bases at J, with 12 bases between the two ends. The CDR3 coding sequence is TGTGCCAGCAGCTCCGCCACTATGAAAGAGACCCAGTACTTC. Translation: CASSSATMKETQYF.

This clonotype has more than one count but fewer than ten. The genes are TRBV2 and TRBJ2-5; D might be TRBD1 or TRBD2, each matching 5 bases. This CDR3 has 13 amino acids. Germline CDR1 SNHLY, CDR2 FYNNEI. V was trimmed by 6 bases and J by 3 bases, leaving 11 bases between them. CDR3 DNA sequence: TGTGCCAGCAGCCGGGACGGAGAAGAGACCCAGTACTTC. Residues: CASSRDGEETQYF.